This T cell receptor beta chain was profiled in a study of early T cells in non-severe SARS-CoV-2 infection (dated by TCRdb to the early 2020s). Regarding the complete study: Because TCR sequencing relied on bulk RNA taken from unsorted whole blood, pairing of alpha and beta chains was not possible.

The study at large found these results: VDJdb matching was skewed toward anti-spike CD8 responses, so virus-specific expansions were likely underestimated and private and CD4 specificities were missed.

This clonotype was detected a few times. Its antigen target is currently unknown. Base qualities are not recorded, but no much larger clone differs from it by a single base. The study was a case-control design nested within a healthcare worker cohort in London, UK, with weekly nasopharyngeal swab PCR tests and blood sampling. Between 23 and 31 March 2020, the week of the UK lockdown, healthcare workers were enrolled and then followed up weekly for as long as 16 weeks. To prepare the library, 5' RACE was applied. Reads for this sample came from a NextSeq 500. In the TCR library protocol, unique molecular identifiers were attached to individual cDNA molecules to correct for PCR bias and sequencing error. TCR alpha and beta chains were both sequenced, and the abundances of alpha and beta sequences in each sample were closely correlated with each other. In the original analysis: Decombinator V4 was used to annotate the V gene, J gene and CDR3 of the TCR sequences. TCRs were defined as expanded if a significant change between any two time points was detected under a Poisson model with p below 0.0001. TCR abundances were normalised to the total number of TCRs sequenced in each sample and reported as counts per million. MAIT TCRs were defined by TRAV1-2 paired with TRAJ12, TRAJ20 or TRAJ33, and iNKT TCRs by TRAV10 paired with TRAJ18. VDJdb, accessed on 1 November 2021, was searched for TCRs annotated for CMV, EBV and SARS-CoV-2, and TCRs annotated for more than one antigen were excluded. The public reads were reanalyzed by TCRdb: fastp trimming at Q25, MiXCR alignment, in-frame beta chains only. Rows with one shared CDR3 protein collapse into an entry with the most common genes and DNA. In this record, the V and J calls reflect TCRdb's handling and not the investigators' own analysis. This sample comprises about 77,000 distinct CDR3 sequences, 16% of them detected only once. The ten top clones hold about 3% of the sample.

CDR1 and CDR2 were assigned from the germline V gene as SGHAT and FQNNGV. V is pared back by 3 bases and J by 1 base, with 9 bases lying between the germline termini. The cysteine opens and the phenylalanine closes a CDR3 of 15 amino acids. The DNA shown is the 45-base CDR3, in frame from base 1. The TCR originated in an adult who was a healthcare worker with PCR-confirmed SARS-CoV-2 infection or an uninfected control (not recorded which). Sequenced input: whole blood. The rearranged chain carries TRBV11-2 and TRBJ2-2, with the identity of the D gene unclear. The encoded CDR3 is CASSFGHVNTGELFF. The DNA is as follows: TGTGCCAGCAGCTTCGGGCATGTGAACACCGGGGAGCTGTTTTTT.